A single sample is the source of the 28 T cell receptor beta chains below, sequenced in a study of neurological immune-mediated disorders. TCRdb used MiXCR to reprocess the 5' RACE reads, holding one entry per CDR3 protein. The sample lists approximately 30,000 distinct CDR3 sequences, 21% occurring once. Input material: PBMCs. These receptor sequences come from a woman aged 60 to 75 in good health.

This clonotype was counted ten times or more. CDR3 sequence (DNA): TGTGCTAGCCGTCAGGCAGAAGAAGCTTTCTTT. This sequence encodes CASRQAEEAFF. The rearrangement uses TRBV7-9 and TRBJ1-1, with D unclear. This CDR3 region has 11 residues. CDR1 and CDR2 from the germline V gene are SEHNR and FQNEAQ (reference sequence).

This rearrangement joins TRBV5-1 to TRBJ2-7, with unresolved D. The germline CDR1 and CDR2 sequences are SGHRS and YFSETQ. Deletions cut 4 bases from V and 3 bases from J, with 17 bases between. The CDR3 spans 15 residues. The CDR3 here is CASSPTPGENYEQYF. The CDR3 region has the DNA TGCGCCAGCAGCCCGACCCCCGGCGAGAACTACGAGCAGTACTTC.

This clonotype appeared many times. The genes are TRBV5-1 and TRBJ1-5, with TRBD1 as a possible D gene (5 bases). Deletions cut 7 bases from V and 3 bases from J, with 11 bases between. This CDR3 spans 13 amino acids. Germline loops: CDR1 SGHRS, CDR2 YFSETQ. In nucleotides, the CDR3 is TGCGCCAGCCGGGGAGGGGACAATCAGCCCCAGCATTTT. It codes for CASRGGDNQPQHF.

The chain combines TRBV5-1 with TRBJ2-2; D could derive from TRBD1 or TRBD2 (6 bases each). The CDR3 contains 15 residues. Looked up from germline, CDR1 is SGHRS and CDR2 is YFSETQ. The V end lost 4 bases, the J end lost 2 bases, and 12 bases lay between the germline ends. The CDR3 DNA sequence: TGCGCCAGCAGCCTCGGGGGCAGCAACACCGGGGAGCTGTTTTTT. It codes for CASSLGGSNTGELFF.

This clonotype was counted at least ten times. This chain joins TRBV7-9 and TRBJ1-1; D may be TRBD1 (5 bases). CDR3 size: 16 residues. Germline-derived CDR1 and CDR2 are SEHNR and FQNEAQ (reference sequence). Trimming removed 8 bases from V and 0 bases from J, with 19 bases in between. The CDR3 nucleotides read TGTGCCAGCTGGGATACCGGGGCGGGGCTGAACACTGAAGCTTTCTTT. Translating gives CASWDTGAGLNTEAFF.

The CDR3 DNA reads as TGCGCCAGCAGCTTTCCGGGAGGCTCCTACAATGAGCAGTTCTTC. Its protein product is CASSFPGGSYNEQFF. This chain joins TRBV5-1 and TRBJ2-1, with TRBD2 matching 7 bases. The CDR3 is made up of 15 amino acids. The J segment lost 0 bases and the V segment lost 2 bases, leaving 2 bases of the junction unmatched. Germline V gives CDR1 SGHRS, CDR2 YFSETQ. The entire variable domain, with the rest obtained from reference TRBV5-1 and TRBJ2-1, is as follows: KAGVTQTPRYLIKTRGQQVTLSCSPISGHRSVSWYQQTPGQGLQFLFEYFSETQRNKGNFPGRFSGRQFSNSRSEMNVSTLELGDSALYLCASSFPGGSYNEQFFGPGTRLTVL.

Many counts were recorded for this clonotype. V is TRBV12-3 or TRBV12-4 and J is TRBJ2-7; 8 bases line up with TRBD1. V was pared by 7 bases and J by 4 bases, with 6 bases of the junction left unmatched. The CDR3 contains 13 residues. The DNA of the CDR3 is TGTGCCAGCACCAGGACAGGGACGTACGAGCAGTACTTC. Its translation is CASTRTGTYEQYF.

This chain uses TRBV7-9 with TRBJ1-5; TRBD1 might be the D (6 bases). Trimming stripped 4 bases from V and 4 bases from J, with 14 bases between. There are 15 residues in the CDR3. Germline V gene lookup returns CDR1 SEHNR and CDR2 FQNEAQ (reference sequence). Written as DNA, the CDR3 is TGTGCCAGCAGCTCCTGGGACACCACAAATCAGCCCCAGCATTTT. Translation gives CASSSWDTTNQPQHF.

This clonotype was seen many times. The rearrangement uses TRBV4-3 and TRBJ1-2; D might be TRBD1 (6 bases). The V gene lost 1 base and the J gene lost 4 bases, with 31 bases spanning the gap. The CDR3 sequence is 21 residues long. In germline, CDR1 is LGHNA, CDR2 YSLEER. CDR3 sequence reads: CASSQGGHGRQTGPWVYGYTF. The CDR3 DNA reads as TGCGCCAGCAGCCAAGGAGGCCATGGTCGTCAGACAGGCCCTTGGGTCTATGGCTACACCTTC.

This clonotype showed up many times. V gene TRBV28 combines with J gene TRBJ1-5; D gene unclear. Germline lookup yields CDR1 MDHEN and CDR2 SYDVKM. This CDR3 comprises 15 residues. Trimming cost V 10 bases and J 7 bases, with 23 bases left between them. The CDR3 reads CATGGIGAWAQPQHF. The CDR3 DNA reads as TGTGCCACCGGAGGTATAGGCGCCTGGGCCCAGCCCCAGCATTTT.

This clonotype has only one observation. The V call is TRBV27, the J call TRBJ2-5; D perhaps matches TRBD1 (6 bases). This CDR3 region has 13 residues. The germline gives CDR1 MNHEY, CDR2 SMNVEV (reference sequence). CDR3 amino acids: CNSSWYLGATQYF. Here the CDR3 DNA reads TGTAACAGCAGTTGGTATTTGGGGGCGACCCAGTACTTC.

The sample holds a few counts of this clonotype. V is TRBV5-6 and J is TRBJ2-1, with a weak D call TRBD2 (5 bases). Trimming took off 7 bases at V and 5 bases at J, with 10 bases between the two ends. CDR3 length: 12 amino acids. CDR1 and CDR2 from the germline V gene are SGHDT and YYEEEE. This chain's CDR3 is CASGGWDNEQFF. CDR3 nucleotides: TGTGCCAGCGGCGGGTGGGACAATGAGCAGTTCTTC.

This clonotype was recorded at least ten times. The V gene is TRBV4-3, the J gene TRBJ2-3, with 10 bases fitting TRBD2. Looked up from germline, CDR1 is LGHNA and CDR2 is YSLEER. The CDR3 covers 19 residues. The V and J ends lost 0 bases and 5 bases, in that order; junction bases with no gene match: 14. This CDR3 reads CASSQDLSGAGGIIDTQYF. For the CDR3, the DNA is TGCGCCAGCAGCCAAGACCTATCCGGAGCGGGAGGGATCATAGATACGCAGTATTTT.

This clonotype was observed many times. This sequence joins TRBV12-3 or TRBV12-4 and TRBJ2-3; no reliable D call. The CDR3 is 11 amino acids. V gave up 3 bases and J gave up 2 bases, with 0 bases separating them. The CDR3 DNA reads as TGTGCCAGCAGTTTCACAGATACGCAGTATTTT. Residues: CASSFTDTQYF.

This clonotype was seen ten or more times. The chain uses TRBV6-2 or TRBV6-3 and TRBJ1-1, with D possibly being TRBD1 (6 bases). The CDR3 totals 12 residues. Trimming stripped 6 bases from V and 7 bases from J, with 12 bases between. Per the germline V gene, CDR1 is MNHEY and CDR2 is SVGEGT. The DNA of the CDR3 is TGTGCCAGCAGCTGGGGGGCAATTGAAGCTTTCTTT. Translating it yields CASSWGAIEAFF.

At least ten counts were recorded for this clonotype. The V and J genes are TRBV24-1 and TRBJ2-1, with 9 positions matching TRBD1. The V segment lost 2 bases and the J segment 4 bases; nucleotides outside the gene matches: 5. From germline, CDR1 is KGHDR and CDR2 SFDVKD. This CDR3 has 16 residues. Here the CDR3 reads CATSDSGTGFYNEQFF. In DNA, the CDR3 is TGTGCCACCAGTGATTCCGGGACAGGGTTTTACAATGAGCAGTTCTTC.

The J gene is TRBJ2-2, the V gene TRBV15; the D gene could be TRBD1 or TRBD2 (5 bases each). In germline, CDR1 is LNHNV, CDR2 YYDKDF (reference sequence). This CDR3 comprises 13 residues. Trimming removed 5 bases from V and 7 bases from J, with 11 bases in between. CDR3 nucleotide sequence: TGTGCCACCAGCCCAGGGAGCGGCGGGGAGCTGTTTTTT. Translation: CATSPGSGGELFF.

This clonotype was seen at least ten times. This chain uses TRBV6-2 or TRBV6-3 with TRBJ2-7; D is undetermined. CDR3 length: 11 residues. V was trimmed by 5 bases and J by 2 bases, leaving 4 bases between them. Germline V gene sequence: CDR1 MNHEY, CDR2 SVGEGT. CDR3 protein: CASSTAYEQYF. Written as DNA, the CDR3 is TGTGCCAGCAGTACCGCCTACGAGCAGTACTTC.

This clonotype has ten or more counts. The CDR3 DNA follows: TGTGCCAGCAGTGCCCCAGGGGGGGACTATGGCTACACCTTC. This encodes CASSAPGGDYGYTF. The rearrangement joins TRBV12-3 or TRBV12-4 to TRBJ1-2; 7 bases match TRBD1. Trimming removed 5 bases from V and 3 bases from J; junction bases left unmatched: 6. The CDR3 length is 14 residues.

Many counts were recorded for this clonotype. The V gene is TRBV5-1, the J gene TRBJ2-5; 14 positions match TRBD2. The germline CDR1 and CDR2 sequences are SGHRS and YFSETQ. This CDR3 spans 17 amino acids. V trimming: 5 bases; J trimming: 5 bases; junction bases outside the gene matches: 11. Written as DNA, the CDR3 is TGCGCCAGCAGAGCAGGGACTAGCGGGGGCCCGAGGGAGACCCAGTACTTC. Translation gives CASRAGTSGGPRETQYF. The full variable domain, its missing parts supplied by reference TRBV5-1 and TRBJ2-5, is KAGVTQTPRYLIKTRGQQVTLSCSPISGHRSVSWYQQTPGQGLQFLFEYFSETQRNKGNFPGRFSGRQFSNSRSEMNVSTLELGDSALYLCASRAGTSGGPRETQYFGPGTRLLVL.

This clonotype was observed at least ten times. The rearrangement uses TRBV7-2 and TRBJ1-3; 7 nucleotides match TRBD1. V gave up 5 bases and J gave up 0 bases; unmatched junction bases: 10. The length of the CDR3 is 17 residues. Germline V gene data show CDR1 as SGHTA and CDR2 as FQGNSA. The CDR3 protein is CASSPRDRVSSGNTIYF. The CDR3 nucleotides are TGTGCCAGCAGCCCCCGGGACAGAGTGAGCTCTGGAAACACCATATATTTT.

This clonotype has ten or more counts. The chain joins TRBV11-2 to TRBJ2-3, with 7 bases lining up with TRBD2. This CDR3 region has 17 residues. The junction had 11 bases not matched to a gene; V was cut back by 5 bases and J by 0 bases. Per the germline V gene, CDR1 is SGHAT and CDR2 is FQNNGV. DNA of the CDR3: TGTGCCAGCAGCGCCGGCCCTAGCGGATTCAGCACAGATACGCAGTATTTT. It encodes CASSAGPSGFSTDTQYF.

This clonotype was detected ten times or more. This chain uses TRBV7-9 with TRBJ1-1, with D maybe TRBD1 (5 bases). Germline V gives CDR1 SEHNR, CDR2 FQNEAQ (reference sequence). CDR3 length: 14 residues. Trimming shortened V by 3 bases and J by 5 bases, and 13 bases separated the two germline ends. CDR3 in amino acids: CASSFFSGETEAFF. In DNA form, the CDR3 reads TGTGCCAGCAGCTTCTTTTCGGGGGAAACTGAAGCTTTCTTT.

This clonotype occurred a few times. The junction shows a germline mismatch at one end, possibly a read error. The genes are TRBV19 and TRBJ1-5, with D unresolved. The germline V gene has CDR1 LNHDA and CDR2 SQIVND (reference sequence). There are 14 residues in the CDR3. CDR3 amino acids: CASSIDPGASPPHF. CDR3 DNA sequence: TGTGCCAGTAGTATAGATCCGGGCGCCTCCCCCCCGCATTTT.

This clonotype was found many times. The chain employs TRBV28 and TRBJ2-7, with D possibly TRBD2 on 6 matching bases. Germline lookup yields CDR1 MDHEN and CDR2 SYDVKM. CDR3 length: 18 residues. The V gene lost 2 bases and the J gene lost 1 base, with 21 bases spanning the gap. The CDR3 nucleotides read TGTGCCAGCAGTTTAGTCCGGCGCGGTGGGGGGTTTTCCTACGAGCAGTACTTC. Translated: CASSLVRRGGGFSYEQYF. The full variable domain, in which reference TRBV28 and TRBJ2-7 provide the parts outside the CDR3, is DVKVTQSSRYLVKRTGEKVFLECVQDMDHENMFWYRQDPGLGLRLIYFSYDVKMKEKGDIPEGYSVSREKKERFSLILESASTNQTSMYLCASSLVRRGGGFSYEQYFGPGTRLTVT.

V usage is TRBV29-1 and J usage is TRBJ2-7; D is possibly TRBD2 (6 bases). V was pared by 4 bases and J by 5 bases, with 12 bases between. The V gene's germline CDR1 is SQVTM and CDR2 ANQGSEA. The CDR3 is 12 residues long. In DNA form, the CDR3 reads TGCAGCGTTGCGGCTAGCGTCCACGAGCAGTACTTC. Translating gives CSVAASVHEQYF.

This clonotype was picked up many times. V usage is TRBV5-1 and J usage is TRBJ2-7, with D possibly being TRBD1 (5 bases). V lost 2 bases to trimming and J lost 2 bases, with 11 bases between them. This CDR3 has 14 amino acids. Germline CDR1 and CDR2: SGHRS and YFSETQ. The CDR3 sequence is CASSFSGAPYEQYF. The CDR3 coding sequence is TGCGCCAGCAGCTTCTCTGGGGCCCCCTACGAGCAGTACTTC.

The chain has TRBV19 and TRBJ1-3, with D perhaps TRBD1 (6 bases). Trimming removed 6 bases at V and 0 bases at J, with 9 bases between. CDR3 size: 14 residues. Germline V lookup: CDR1 LNHDA, CDR2 SQIVND (reference sequence). CDR3 nucleotide sequence: TGTGCCAGTAGACCGACAGGCTCTGGAAACACCATATATTTT. It yields the protein CASRPTGSGNTIYF.